This T cell receptor beta chain derives from a study of tissue T cells after allogeneic stem cell transplantation. This table comes from immunoSEQ multiplex PCR, and its TCRdb copy is limited to in-frame clones, with some not included. Among under 8,500 clones listed, 35% to 40% were seen once. Stated time point: mouse harvest day 14 after allogeneic transplant. Mouse grafts combined 10^7 T-cell-depleted bone marrow cells with 10^6 splenic CD5+ T cells. Worth noting for this clone: Each gene name is a mouse one. The read halts 1 residue ahead of the CDR3 end, with the missing end drawn from the germline J gene.

The CDR3 loop spans 14 amino acids. Germline V lookup: CDR1 MSHET, CDR2 SYDVDS. V shed 6 bases and J shed 3 bases, with 12 bases lying between them. What was sequenced was skin. This receptor was obtained from a female BALB/c mouse given C57BL/6 T cells with graft-versus-host disease after an allogeneic hematopoietic cell transplant. This chain uses TRBV29 with TRBJ2-1; D is perhaps TRBD1 (6 bases). The CDR3 loop is CASSPGTPYAEQFF. The CDR3 DNA, read in part, is TGTGCTAGCAGCCCCGGGACACCCTATGCTGAGCAGTTC.